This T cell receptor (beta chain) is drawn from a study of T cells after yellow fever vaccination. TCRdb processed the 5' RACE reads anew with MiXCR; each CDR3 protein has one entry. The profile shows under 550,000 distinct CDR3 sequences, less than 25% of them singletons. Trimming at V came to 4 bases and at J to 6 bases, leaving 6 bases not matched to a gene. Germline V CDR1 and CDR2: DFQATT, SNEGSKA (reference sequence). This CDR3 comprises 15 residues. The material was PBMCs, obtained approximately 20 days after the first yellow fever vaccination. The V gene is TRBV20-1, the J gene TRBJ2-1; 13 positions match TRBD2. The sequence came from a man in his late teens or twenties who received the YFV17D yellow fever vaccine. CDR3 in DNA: TGCAGTGCTACGGGGGGACTAGCGGGGATCAATGAGCAGTTCTTC. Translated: CSATGGLAGINEQFF.